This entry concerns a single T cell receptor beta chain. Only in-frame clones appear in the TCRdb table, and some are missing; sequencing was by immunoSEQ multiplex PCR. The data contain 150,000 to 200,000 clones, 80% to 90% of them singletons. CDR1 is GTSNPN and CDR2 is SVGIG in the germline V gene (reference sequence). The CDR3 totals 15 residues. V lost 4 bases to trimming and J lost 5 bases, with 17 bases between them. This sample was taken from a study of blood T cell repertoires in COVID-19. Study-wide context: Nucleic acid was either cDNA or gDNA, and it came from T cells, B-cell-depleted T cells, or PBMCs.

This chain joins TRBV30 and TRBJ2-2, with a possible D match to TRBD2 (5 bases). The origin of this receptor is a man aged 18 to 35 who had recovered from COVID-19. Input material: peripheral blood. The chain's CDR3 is CAWNLAQIGTGELFF. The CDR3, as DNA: TGTGCCTGGAACCTAGCACAGATAGGGACCGGGGAGCTGTTTTTT.